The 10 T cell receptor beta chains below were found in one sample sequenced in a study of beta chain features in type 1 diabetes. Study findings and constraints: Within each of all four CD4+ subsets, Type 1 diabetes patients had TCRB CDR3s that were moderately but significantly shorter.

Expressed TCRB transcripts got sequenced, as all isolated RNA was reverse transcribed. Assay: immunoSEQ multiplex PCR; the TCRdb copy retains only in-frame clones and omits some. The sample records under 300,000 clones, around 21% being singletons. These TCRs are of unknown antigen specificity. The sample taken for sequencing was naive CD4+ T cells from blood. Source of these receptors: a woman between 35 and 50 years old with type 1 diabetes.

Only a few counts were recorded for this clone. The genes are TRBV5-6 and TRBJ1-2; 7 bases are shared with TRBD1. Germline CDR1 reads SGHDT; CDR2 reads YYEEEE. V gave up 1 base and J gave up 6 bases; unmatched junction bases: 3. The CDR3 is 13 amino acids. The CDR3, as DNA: TGTGCCAGCAGCTTGAGCAGGGGGGATGGCTACACCTTC. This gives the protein CASSLSRGDGYTF.

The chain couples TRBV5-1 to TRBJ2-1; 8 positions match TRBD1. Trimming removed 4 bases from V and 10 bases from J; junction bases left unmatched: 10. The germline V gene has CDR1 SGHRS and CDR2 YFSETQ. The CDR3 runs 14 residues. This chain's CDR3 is CASSVQGVLGEQFF. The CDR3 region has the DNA TGCGCCAGCAGCGTACAGGGGGTATTGGGGGAGCAGTTCTTC.

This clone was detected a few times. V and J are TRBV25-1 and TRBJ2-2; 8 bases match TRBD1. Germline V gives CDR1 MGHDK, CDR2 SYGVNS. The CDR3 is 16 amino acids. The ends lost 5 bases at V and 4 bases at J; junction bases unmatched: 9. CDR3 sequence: CASSPQTGAVTGELFF. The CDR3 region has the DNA TGTGCCAGCAGTCCCCAGACAGGGGCCGTCACCGGGGAGCTGTTTTTT.

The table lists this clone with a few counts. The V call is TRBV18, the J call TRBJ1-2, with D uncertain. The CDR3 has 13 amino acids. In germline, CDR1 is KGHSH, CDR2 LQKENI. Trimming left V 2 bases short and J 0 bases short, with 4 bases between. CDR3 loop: CASSPAANYGYTF. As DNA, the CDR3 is TGTGCCAGCTCACCAGCAGCTAACTATGGCTACACCTTC. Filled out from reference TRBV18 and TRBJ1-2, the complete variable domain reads NAGVMQNPRHLVRRRGQEARLRCSPMKGHSHVYWYRQLPEEGLKFMVYLQKENIIDESGMPKERFSAEFPKEGPSILRIQQVVRGDSAAYFCASSPAANYGYTFGSGTRLTVV.

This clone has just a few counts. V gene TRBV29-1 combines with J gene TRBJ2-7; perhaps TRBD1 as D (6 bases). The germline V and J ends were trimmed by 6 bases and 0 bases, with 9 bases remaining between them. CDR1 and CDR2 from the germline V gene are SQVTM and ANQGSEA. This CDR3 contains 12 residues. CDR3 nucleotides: TGCAGCGTAAGGACAGCCTCCTACGAGCAGTACTTC. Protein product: CSVRTASYEQYF.

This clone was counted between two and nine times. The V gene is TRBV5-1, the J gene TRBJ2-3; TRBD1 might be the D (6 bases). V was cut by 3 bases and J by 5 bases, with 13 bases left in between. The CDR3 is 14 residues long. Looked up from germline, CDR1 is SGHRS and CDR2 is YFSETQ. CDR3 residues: CASSSPDSEDTQYF. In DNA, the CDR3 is TGCGCCAGCAGCTCCCCGGACAGCGAAGATACGCAGTATTTT. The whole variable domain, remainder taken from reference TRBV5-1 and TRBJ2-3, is KAGVTQTPRYLIKTRGQQVTLSCSPISGHRSVSWYQQTPGQGLQFLFEYFSETQRNKGNFPGRFSGRQFSNSRSEMNVSTLELGDSALYLCASSSPDSEDTQYFGPGTRLTVL.

CDR3 DNA sequence: TGTGCCAGCAGCTTAATTAGCGGTAACAGGCTCACCTACGAGCAGTACTTC. This gives the protein CASSLISGNRLTYEQYF. The chain links TRBV11-2 to TRBJ2-7, with D possibly matching TRBD2 (6 bases). The CDR3 covers 17 residues. Trimming took 2 bases from V and 2 from J, leaving 19 bases between them. CDR1 is SGHAT and CDR2 is FQNNGV in the germline V gene.

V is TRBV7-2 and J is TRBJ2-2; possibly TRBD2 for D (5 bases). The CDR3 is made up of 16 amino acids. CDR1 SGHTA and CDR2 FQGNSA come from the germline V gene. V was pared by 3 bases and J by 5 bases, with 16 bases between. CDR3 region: CASSFPTSGGTGELFF. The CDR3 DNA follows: TGTGCCAGCAGCTTCCCCACCTCGGGCGGGACCGGGGAGCTGTTTTTT.

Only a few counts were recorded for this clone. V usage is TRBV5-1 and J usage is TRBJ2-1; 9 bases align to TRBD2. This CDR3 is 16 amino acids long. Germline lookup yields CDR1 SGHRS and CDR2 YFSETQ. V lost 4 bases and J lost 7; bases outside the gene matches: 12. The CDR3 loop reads CASSIGAPSGVNEQFF. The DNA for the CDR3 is TGCGCCAGCAGCATTGGGGCACCTAGCGGGGTGAATGAGCAGTTCTTC.

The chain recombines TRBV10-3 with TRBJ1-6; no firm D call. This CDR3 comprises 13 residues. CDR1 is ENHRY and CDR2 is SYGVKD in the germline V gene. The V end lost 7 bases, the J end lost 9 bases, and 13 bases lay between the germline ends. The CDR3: CAINPSLGSPLHF. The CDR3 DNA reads TGTGCCATCAATCCCAGCCTAGGTTCACCCCTCCACTTT.